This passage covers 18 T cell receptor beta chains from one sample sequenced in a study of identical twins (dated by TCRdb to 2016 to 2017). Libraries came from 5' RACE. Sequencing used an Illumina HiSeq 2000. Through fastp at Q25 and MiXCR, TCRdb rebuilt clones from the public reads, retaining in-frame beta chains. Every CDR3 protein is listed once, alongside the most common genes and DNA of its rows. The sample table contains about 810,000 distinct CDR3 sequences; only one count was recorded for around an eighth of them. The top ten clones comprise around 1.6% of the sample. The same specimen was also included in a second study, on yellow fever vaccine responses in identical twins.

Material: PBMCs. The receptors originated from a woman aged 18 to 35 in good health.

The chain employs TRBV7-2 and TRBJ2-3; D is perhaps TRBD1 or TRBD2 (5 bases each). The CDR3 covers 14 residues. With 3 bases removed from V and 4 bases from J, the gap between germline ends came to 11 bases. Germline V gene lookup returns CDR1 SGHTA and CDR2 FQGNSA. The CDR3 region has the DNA TGTGCCAGCAGCTTTTCCCGGGACGCAGATACGCAGTATTTT. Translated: CASSFSRDADTQYF.

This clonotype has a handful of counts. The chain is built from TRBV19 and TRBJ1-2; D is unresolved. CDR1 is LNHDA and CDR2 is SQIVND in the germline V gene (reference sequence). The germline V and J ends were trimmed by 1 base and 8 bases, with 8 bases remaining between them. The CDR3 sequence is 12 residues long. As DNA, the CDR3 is TGTGCCAGTAGTATAGGCCTGGAAGGCTACACCTTC. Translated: CASSIGLEGYTF.

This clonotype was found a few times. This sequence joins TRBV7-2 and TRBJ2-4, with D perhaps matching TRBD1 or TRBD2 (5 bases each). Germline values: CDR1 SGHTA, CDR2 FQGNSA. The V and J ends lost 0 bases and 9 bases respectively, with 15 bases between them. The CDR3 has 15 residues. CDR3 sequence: CASSLAGDRMSIQYF. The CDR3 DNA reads TGTGCCAGCAGCTTAGCGGGAGACAGAATGTCCATTCAGTACTTC.

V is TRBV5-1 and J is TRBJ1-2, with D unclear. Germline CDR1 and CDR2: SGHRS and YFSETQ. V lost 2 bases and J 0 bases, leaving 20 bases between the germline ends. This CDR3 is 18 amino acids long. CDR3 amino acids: CASSFRGRESAPNYGYTF. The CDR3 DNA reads TGCGCCAGCAGCTTCCGGGGAAGGGAATCGGCGCCTAACTATGGCTACACCTTC.

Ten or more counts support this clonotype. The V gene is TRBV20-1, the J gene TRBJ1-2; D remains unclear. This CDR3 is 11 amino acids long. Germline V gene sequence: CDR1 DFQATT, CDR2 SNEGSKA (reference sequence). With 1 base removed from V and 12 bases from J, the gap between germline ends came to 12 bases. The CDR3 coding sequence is TGCAGTGCTAGAGTCGGGATCTACCACACCTTC. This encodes CSARVGIYHTF.

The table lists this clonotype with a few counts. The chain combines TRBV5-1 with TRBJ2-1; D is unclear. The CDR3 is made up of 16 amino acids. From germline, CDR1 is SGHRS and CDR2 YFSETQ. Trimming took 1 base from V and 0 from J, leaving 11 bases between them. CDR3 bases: TGCGCCAGCAGCTTGCCGAGACTGGACTCCTACAATGAGCAGTTCTTC. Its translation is CASSLPRLDSYNEQFF.

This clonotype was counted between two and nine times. The CDR3 here is CASSQDDVTSVSGELFF. In nucleotides, the CDR3 is TGTGCCAGCAGCCAAGATGATGTGACTAGCGTGTCCGGGGAGCTGTTTTTT. The chain has TRBV4-2 and TRBJ2-2, with 8 bases aligning to TRBD2. This CDR3 is 17 amino acids long. V was clipped by 0 bases and J by 6 bases; unmatched bases: 9. Germline V gives CDR1 LGHNA, CDR2 YNFKEQ.

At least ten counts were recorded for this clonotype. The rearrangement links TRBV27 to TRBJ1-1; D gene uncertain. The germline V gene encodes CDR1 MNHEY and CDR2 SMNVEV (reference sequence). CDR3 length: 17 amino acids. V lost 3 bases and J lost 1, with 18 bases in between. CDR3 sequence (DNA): TGTGCCAGCAGTTTCCTAGGTCGGGTGGGTAAGAACACTGAAGCTTTCTTT. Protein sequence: CASSFLGRVGKNTEAFF.

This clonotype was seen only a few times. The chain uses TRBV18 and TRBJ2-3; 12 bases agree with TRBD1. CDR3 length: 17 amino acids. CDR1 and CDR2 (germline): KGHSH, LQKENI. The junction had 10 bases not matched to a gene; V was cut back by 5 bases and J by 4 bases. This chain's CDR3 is CASSFQRDRGRSDTQYF. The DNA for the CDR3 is TGTGCCAGCTCATTTCAACGGGACAGGGGGCGATCAGATACGCAGTATTTT.

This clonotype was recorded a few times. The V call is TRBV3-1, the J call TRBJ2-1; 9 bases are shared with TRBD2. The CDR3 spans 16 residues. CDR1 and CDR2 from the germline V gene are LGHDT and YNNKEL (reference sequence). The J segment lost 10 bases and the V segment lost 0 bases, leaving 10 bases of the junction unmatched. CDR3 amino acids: CASSQDLEAGGREQFF. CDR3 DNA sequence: TGTGCCAGCAGCCAAGATTTAGAAGCGGGAGGTAGGGAGCAGTTCTTC.

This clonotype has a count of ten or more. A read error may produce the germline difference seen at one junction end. The CDR3 here is CASSLAENTEAFF. The CDR3 nucleotides read TGTGCCAGCAGCTTAGCAGAGAACACTGAAGCTTTCTTT. The rearrangement links TRBV12-3 or TRBV12-4 to TRBJ1-1; D gene uncertain. The CDR3 is 13 amino acids.

CDR3: CASSSTSGSLNEQFF. The CDR3 DNA is TGTGCCAGCAGCTCGACTAGCGGGAGTCTCAATGAGCAGTTCTTC. The chain couples TRBV7-3 to TRBJ2-1; 12 bases fit TRBD2. The length of the CDR3 is 15 residues. Germline V gene lookup returns CDR1 SGHTA and CDR2 FQGTGA. The V and J ends lost 4 bases and 6 bases, in that order; junction bases with no gene match: 4.

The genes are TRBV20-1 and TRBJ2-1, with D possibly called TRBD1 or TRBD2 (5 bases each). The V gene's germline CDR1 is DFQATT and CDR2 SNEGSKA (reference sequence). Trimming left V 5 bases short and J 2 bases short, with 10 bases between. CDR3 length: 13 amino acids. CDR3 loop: CSARDHTYNEQFF. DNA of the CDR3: TGCAGTGCTCGGGACCACACCTACAATGAGCAGTTCTTC.

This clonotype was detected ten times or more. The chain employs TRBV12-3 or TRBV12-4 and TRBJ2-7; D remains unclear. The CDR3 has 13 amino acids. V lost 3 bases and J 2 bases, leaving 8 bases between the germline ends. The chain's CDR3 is CASSFTRTYEQYF. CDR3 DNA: TGTGCCAGCAGTTTCACACGAACCTACGAGCAGTACTTC.

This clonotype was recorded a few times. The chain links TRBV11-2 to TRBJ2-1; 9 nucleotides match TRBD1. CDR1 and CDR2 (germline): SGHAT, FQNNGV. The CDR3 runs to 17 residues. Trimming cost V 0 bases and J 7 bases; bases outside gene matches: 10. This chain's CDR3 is CASSLDRQQGARNEQFF. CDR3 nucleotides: TGTGCCAGCAGCTTAGATCGCCAACAGGGGGCGAGGAATGAGCAGTTCTTC.

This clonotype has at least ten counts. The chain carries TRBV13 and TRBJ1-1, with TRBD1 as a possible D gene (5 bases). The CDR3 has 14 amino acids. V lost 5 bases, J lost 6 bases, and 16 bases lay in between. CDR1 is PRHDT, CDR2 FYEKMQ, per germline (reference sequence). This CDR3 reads CASSGFKPGPEAFF. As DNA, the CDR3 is TGTGCCAGCAGCGGATTCAAACCGGGACCTGAAGCTTTCTTT.

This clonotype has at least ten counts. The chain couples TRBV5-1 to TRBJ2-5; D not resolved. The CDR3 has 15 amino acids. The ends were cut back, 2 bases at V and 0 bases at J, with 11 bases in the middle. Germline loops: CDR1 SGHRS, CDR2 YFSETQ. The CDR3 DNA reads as TGCGCCAGCAGCTTTTCGGACGGATACCAAGAGACCCAGTACTTC. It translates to CASSFSDGYQETQYF.

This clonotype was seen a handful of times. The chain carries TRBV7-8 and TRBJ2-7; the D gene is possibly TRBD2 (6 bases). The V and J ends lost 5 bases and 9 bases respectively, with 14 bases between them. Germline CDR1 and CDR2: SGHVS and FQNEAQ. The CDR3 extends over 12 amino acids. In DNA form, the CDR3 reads TGTGCCAGCAGCCCCTCCCAGGGAGGGCAGTACTTC. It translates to CASSPSQGGQYF. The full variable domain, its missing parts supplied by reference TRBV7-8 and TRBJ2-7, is GAGVSQSPRYKVAKRGQDVALRCDPISGHVSLFWYQQALGQGPEFLTYFQNEAQLDKSGLPSDRFFAERPEGSVSTLKIQRTQQEDSAVYLCASSPSQGGQYFGPGTRLTVT.